This T cell receptor beta chain emerged from a study of blood T cell repertoires in COVID-19 (TCRdb year 2020). About the study as a whole: Samples covering the acute and convalescent phases of COVID-19 were provided by collaborators in the United States, Italy and Spain. The samples were drawn from the first 160 participants of the ongoing ImmuneRACE study and from 950 to 1,500 subjects provided by 6 global collaborators. The material from the prospective study consisted of cDNA or gDNA derived from T cells, B-cell-depleted T cells, or PBMCs. Where available, HLA class I and class II types were taken from metadata supplied by the sample provider and were not determined by assay-based typing. Deeply sampled blood TCRbeta repertoires from subjects exposed to, actively infected with, or recovered from COVID-19 were included in the dataset. The repertoires were made available in a free public database intended to serve as a resource for research on the immune response to SARS-CoV-2. Sample metadata almost always included a de-identified subject ID, COVID-19 status, age in years and sex.

Turning to this clone: Its binding antigen is unknown. Base qualities are missing; no much larger clone stands one base away.

TCRbeta CDR3 regions were amplified from genomic DNA by means of the immunoSEQ Assay, a bias-controlled multiplex PCR. Processing in the source paper ran as follows. The number of nucleated cells in each sample was estimated by amplification of reference gene primers within the assay. To quantify the absolute abundance of each unique TCRbeta CDR3 rearrangement, sequence reads were collapsed and filtered. Productive Simpson clonality was computed per sample as the square root of Simpson's diversity index over productive rearrangements. The table was pulled from immuneACCESS by TCRdb, which kept in-frame rearrangements only. Such tables lose some clones; where checked, under half of the loss comes from unresolved V genes, and the rest has no known cause. V and J calls and clone size are copied from that table; D and trimming were computed from the DNA. Across this sample there are 250,000 or so clones, with roughly 90% seen only once. The ten largest make up around 2.9% of the sample.

Collaborating institutions collected whole blood in K2EDTA tubes following their own protocols. For TCRbeta analysis, collaborator samples were shipped as frozen whole blood, as isolated PBMCs, or as DNA extracted from either sample type. V is shortened by 7 bases, J by 4 bases, and the region joining them spans 8 bases. CDR1 and CDR2 were assigned from the germline V gene (reference sequence) as LNHDA and SQIVND. The CDR3 holds 12 amino acids from the cysteine to the phenylalanine. CDR3 DNA only is kept here, 36 bases in frame from base 1. Overall results and qualifications from the work: How much clinical and demographic metadata was included differed by source and by participant, and the metadata was provided uncurated.

Source material: peripheral blood. The chain couples TRBV19 to TRBJ1-5; the D gene assignment is ambiguous. This TCR derives from a woman aged 25 to 45 with active or convalescent COVID-19. The CDR3 here reads CASTQNNQPQHF. The nucleotide sequence reads as follows: TGTGCCAGTACCCAAAATAATCAGCCCCAGCATTTT.